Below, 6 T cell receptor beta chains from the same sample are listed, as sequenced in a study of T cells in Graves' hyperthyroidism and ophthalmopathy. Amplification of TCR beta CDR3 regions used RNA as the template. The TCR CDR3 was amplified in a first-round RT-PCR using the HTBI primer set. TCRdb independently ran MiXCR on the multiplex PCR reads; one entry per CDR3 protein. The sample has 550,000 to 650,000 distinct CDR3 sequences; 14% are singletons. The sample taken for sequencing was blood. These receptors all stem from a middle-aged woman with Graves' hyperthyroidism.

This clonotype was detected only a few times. CDR3 nucleotide sequence: TGTGCCAGCAGGGGACAGGGGAAAAATTCACCCCTCCACTTT. The encoded protein is CASRGQGKNSPLHF. The rearrangement joins TRBV6-1 to TRBJ1-6; 10 bases align to TRBD1. This CDR3 spans 14 amino acids. CDR1 and CDR2 (germline): MNHNS, SASEGT. V gave up 6 bases and J gave up 7 bases; unmatched junction bases: 3.

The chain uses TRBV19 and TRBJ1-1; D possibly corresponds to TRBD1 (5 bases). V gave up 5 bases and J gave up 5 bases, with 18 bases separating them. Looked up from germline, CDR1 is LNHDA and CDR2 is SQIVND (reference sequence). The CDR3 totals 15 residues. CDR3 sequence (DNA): TGTGCCAGTAGTCCCCTCCGGGGGGACGGAACTGAAGCTTTCTTT. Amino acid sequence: CASSPLRGDGTEAFF. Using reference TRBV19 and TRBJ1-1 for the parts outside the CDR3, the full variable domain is DGGITQSPKYLFRKEGQNVTLSCEQNLNHDAMYWYRQDPGQGLRLIYYSQIVNDFQKGDIAEGYSVSREKKESFPLTVTSAQKNPTAFYLCASSPLRGDGTEAFFGQGTRLTVV.

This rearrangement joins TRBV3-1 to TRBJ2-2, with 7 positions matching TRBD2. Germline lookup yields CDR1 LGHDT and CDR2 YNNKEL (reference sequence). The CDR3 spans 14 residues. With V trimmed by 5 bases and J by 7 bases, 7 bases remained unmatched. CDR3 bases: TGTGCCAGCAGCACACTACTAGCGAACGGGGAGCTGTTTTTT. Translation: CASSTLLANGELFF.

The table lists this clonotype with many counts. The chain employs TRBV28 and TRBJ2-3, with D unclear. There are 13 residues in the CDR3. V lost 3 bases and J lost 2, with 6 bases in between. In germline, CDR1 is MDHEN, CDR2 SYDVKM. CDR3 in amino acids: CASSFINTDTQYF. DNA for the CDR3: TGTGCCAGCAGTTTTATAAACACAGATACGCAGTATTTT.

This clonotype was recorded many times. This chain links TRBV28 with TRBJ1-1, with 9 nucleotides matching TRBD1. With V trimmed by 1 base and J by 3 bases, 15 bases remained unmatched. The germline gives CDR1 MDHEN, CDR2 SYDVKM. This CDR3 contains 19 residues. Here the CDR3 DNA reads TGTGCCAGCAGTTTATTCGGGACAGGGCTAAAGGAGGGTGACACTGAAGCTTTCTTT. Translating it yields CASSLFGTGLKEGDTEAFF.

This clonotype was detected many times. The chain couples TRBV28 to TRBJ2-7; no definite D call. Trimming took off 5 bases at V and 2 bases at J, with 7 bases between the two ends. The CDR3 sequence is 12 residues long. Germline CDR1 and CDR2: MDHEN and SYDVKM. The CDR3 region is CASSVQTYEQYF. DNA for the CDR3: TGTGCCAGCAGTGTCCAGACCTACGAGCAGTACTTC.